The T cell receptor (beta chain) under discussion was sequenced for a study of T cells in Graves' hyperthyroidism and ophthalmopathy. RNA transcripts served as the template for amplifying TCR beta CDR3 regions. First-round RT-PCR targeting the TCR CDR3 was performed with the HTBI primer set. TCRdb independently ran MiXCR on the multiplex PCR reads; one entry per CDR3 protein. Altogether over 250,000 distinct CDR3 sequences are present, around 22% being singletons, with the ten largest covering around 62%. This clonotype has more than one count but fewer than ten. Sequencing was performed on blood. The source of this sequence is a man aged 30-40 years with Graves' ophthalmopathy.

CDR3 sequence: CASSSGTVEVQYF. The CDR3 nucleotides read TGTGCCAGCAGCTCGGGGACAGTTGAGGTGCAGTACTTC. The chain uses TRBV7-9 and TRBJ2-7, with 7 bases aligning to TRBD1. This CDR3 spans 13 amino acids. J was trimmed by 9 bases and V by 4 bases; bases with no gene match: 9. Germline loops: CDR1 SEHNR, CDR2 FQNEAQ (reference sequence).